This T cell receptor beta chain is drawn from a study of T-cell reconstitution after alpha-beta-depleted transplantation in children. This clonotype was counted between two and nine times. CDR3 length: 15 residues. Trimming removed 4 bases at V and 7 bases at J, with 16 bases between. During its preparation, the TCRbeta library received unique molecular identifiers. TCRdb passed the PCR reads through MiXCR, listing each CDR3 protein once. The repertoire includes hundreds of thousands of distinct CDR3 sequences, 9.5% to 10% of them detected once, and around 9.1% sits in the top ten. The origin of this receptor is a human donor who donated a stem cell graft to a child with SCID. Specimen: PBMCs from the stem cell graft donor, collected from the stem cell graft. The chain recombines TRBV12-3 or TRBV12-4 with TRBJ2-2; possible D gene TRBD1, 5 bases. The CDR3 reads CASSSRQIVNGELFF. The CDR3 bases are TGTGCCAGCAGTTCCCGACAGATTGTAAACGGGGAGCTGTTTTTT.